The 17 T cell receptor beta chains in this list originate from one sample, sequenced in a study of T cells after yellow fever vaccination. From the 5' RACE reads, TCRdb called clonotypes with MiXCR, one entry per CDR3 protein. Among a few hundred thousand distinct CDR3 sequences, 6.5% to 8.5% were seen once, and the ten largest hold over 15%. Sequencing was performed on PBMCs, taken roughly seven weeks after the first yellow fever vaccination. The source of these receptors is a man between 18 and 29 years old who received the YFV17D yellow fever vaccine.

The V call is TRBV30, the J call TRBJ2-5; TRBD2 is a possible D gene (7 bases). Trimming cost V 4 bases and J 9 bases, with 15 bases left between them. CDR1 GTSNPN and CDR2 SVGIG come from the germline V gene (reference sequence). The CDR3 loop spans 12 amino acids. The CDR3 is CAWTIGGLPQYF. The CDR3 coding sequence is TGTGCCTGGACCATCGGGGGGCTACCCCAGTACTTC.

The chain combines TRBV19 with TRBJ2-1; D may be TRBD2 (6 bases). There are 13 residues in the CDR3. CDR1 is LNHDA, CDR2 SQIVND, per germline (reference sequence). Trimming shortened V by 5 bases and J by 12 bases, and 17 bases separated the two germline ends. The CDR3 coding sequence is TGTGCCAGTAGTGTCGGGACTGAGGAGAGGCAGTTCTTC. Translation gives CASSVGTEERQFF.

This clonotype was observed many times. This sequence joins TRBV7-3 and TRBJ2-7, with 7 bases lining up with TRBD2. The germline V gene has CDR1 SGHTA and CDR2 FQGTGA. This CDR3 has 15 amino acids. The V and J ends lost 4 bases and 5 bases, in that order; junction bases with no gene match: 11. The DNA of the CDR3 is TGTGCCAGCAGCTCTAAGGGTACTAGCGATCACGAGCAGTACTTC. This translates into CASSSKGTSDHEQYF.

This clonotype was counted between two and nine times. The V call is TRBV6-5, the J call TRBJ2-7; the D gene could be TRBD1 or TRBD2 (7 bases each). The CDR3 contains 14 residues. Deletions cut 4 bases from V and 4 bases from J, with 14 bases between. CDR1 and CDR2 from the germline V gene are MNHEY and SVGAGI. CDR3 sequence: CASSFGRGGYEQYF. The CDR3, as DNA: TGTGCCAGCAGTTTCGGCAGGGGGGGATACGAGCAGTACTTC.

The table lists this clonotype with many counts. The CDR3 DNA sequence: TGTGCCAGCAGCTCCGTGCGGGGACTAGTAACGGAGACCCAGTACTTC. It codes for CASSSVRGLVTETQYF. V usage is TRBV7-2 and J usage is TRBJ2-5; 8 bases line up with TRBD2. The ends lost 4 bases at V and 5 bases at J; junction bases unmatched: 12. Germline-derived CDR1 and CDR2 are SGHTA and FQGNSA. The CDR3 loop spans 16 amino acids.

This clonotype appeared a few times. This chain connects TRBV5-3 to TRBJ2-1, with 7 positions matching TRBD2. TRBV5-3 is assigned to the ORF class and has an uncertain function. After removal of 4 bases from V and 3 bases from J, the junction contained 7 bases not matched to a gene. CDR3 size: 15 residues. The CDR3 reads CARSQSGAYYNEQFF. The CDR3 DNA reads TGTGCCAGAAGCCAAAGCGGGGCTTACTACAATGAGCAGTTCTTC.

This clonotype was seen only a few times. The chain couples TRBV24-1 to TRBJ2-1; D gene unclear. Germline loops: CDR1 KGHDR, CDR2 SFDVKD. Trimming left V 4 bases short and J 5 bases short, with 11 bases between. This CDR3 is built from 14 residues. CDR3 region: CATSDLDVNNEQFF. The CDR3 region has the DNA TGTGCCACCAGTGACCTGGACGTAAACAATGAGCAGTTCTTC.

This clonotype was recorded a few times. This chain uses TRBV21-1 with TRBJ2-3; TRBD1, the table's D call, lacks a check against the DNA. TRBV21-1 is tagged as a pseudogene. The CDR3 has 15 residues. The CDR3 loop is CASSKEGESTDTQYF. The CDR3 bases are TGTGCCAGCAGCAAGGAAGGGGAAAGCACAGATACGCAGTATTTT.

This clonotype appeared a few times. The CDR3 loop is CASSEEGTQYF. For the CDR3, the DNA is TGTGCCAGCAGTGAGGAGGGGACCCAGTACTTC. V usage is TRBV2 and J usage is TRBJ2-5; D may be TRBD2 (6 bases). The CDR3 totals 11 residues. Germline CDR1 and CDR2: SNHLY and FYNNEI. Deletions cut 3 bases from V and 7 bases from J, with 6 bases between.

This clonotype has only a few counts. The chain links TRBV7-9 to TRBJ1-2; D remains unclear. The CDR3 extends over 10 amino acids. CDR1 is SEHNR and CDR2 is FQNEAQ in the germline V gene (reference sequence). Trimming left V 8 bases short and J 5 bases short, with 6 bases between. The chain's CDR3 is CASESYGYTF. The CDR3 nucleotides read TGTGCCAGCGAGAGTTATGGCTACACCTTC.

This clonotype was seen more than once but under ten times. The chain joins TRBV5-1 to TRBJ2-1; 12 bases are a match to TRBD2. The J segment lost 8 bases and the V segment lost 4 bases, leaving 10 bases of the junction unmatched. CDR1 and CDR2 from the germline V gene are SGHRS and YFSETQ. The CDR3 contains 16 residues. In DNA, the CDR3 is TGCGCCAGCAGCACTCTACTAGCGGGGGGTGTCGATGAGCAGTTCTTC. Translating gives CASSTLLAGGVDEQFF.

This clonotype was counted between two and nine times. V is TRBV20-1 and J is TRBJ2-5, with D unresolved. The CDR3 extends over 13 amino acids. Germline V gene lookup returns CDR1 DFQATT and CDR2 SNEGSKA (reference sequence). Trimming took 0 bases from V and 2 from J, leaving 7 bases between them. DNA of the CDR3: TGCAGTGCTAGAGATCGCGGACAAGAGACCCAGTACTTC. As protein: CSARDRGQETQYF.

Here the CDR3 reads CASSYRGVRGNEQFF. As DNA, the CDR3 is TGTGCCAGCAGTTACAGGGGCGTAAGGGGCAATGAGCAGTTCTTC. V gene TRBV12-3 or TRBV12-4 combines with J gene TRBJ2-1, with 7 bases that match TRBD1. After removal of 4 bases from V and 6 bases from J, the junction contained 9 bases not matched to a gene. The CDR3 sequence is 15 residues long.

The chain couples TRBV4-1 to TRBJ1-6, with D maybe TRBD1 (5 bases). The CDR3 runs to 15 residues. V lost 4 bases and J 5 bases, leaving 12 bases between the germline ends. Looked up from germline, CDR1 is MGHRA and CDR2 is YSYEKL. Here the CDR3 reads CASSRRTPDNSPLHF. For the CDR3, the DNA is TGCGCCAGCAGCCGACGGACACCAGATAATTCACCCCTCCACTTT.

Here the CDR3 DNA reads TGCAGTGGTAGGGAGGGTAGCACAGATACGCAGTATTTT. Translated, it gives CSGREGSTDTQYF. J is TRBJ2-3 and V is TRBV20-1, with 7 bases aligning to TRBD2. Germline V gives CDR1 DFQATT, CDR2 SNEGSKA (reference sequence). J was trimmed by 0 bases and V by 7 bases; bases with no gene match: 4. This CDR3 has 13 amino acids.

The chain uses TRBV12-3 or TRBV12-4 and TRBJ1-1, with 10 positions matching TRBD1. The CDR3 totals 13 residues. The V gene end was trimmed by 7 bases and the J gene end by 4 bases; junction bases not matched to a gene: 3. As DNA, the CDR3 is TGTGCCAGCACCTGGACAGGGGGCACTGAAGCTTTCTTT. Its protein product is CASTWTGGTEAFF.

This clonotype was counted between two and nine times. This rearrangement joins TRBV5-4 to TRBJ2-7; 7 nucleotides align to TRBD1. Trimming took 5 bases from V and 1 from J; bases not matched to a gene: 6. CDR1 and CDR2 (germline): SGHNT, YYREEE (reference sequence). This CDR3 is 14 amino acids long. The DNA of the CDR3 is TGTGCCAGCAGTCGGGGACAGCCTTCCTACGAGCAGTACGTC. Its translation: CASSRGQPSYEQYV.